The 2 T cell receptor beta chains below all came from one sample that was sequenced in a study of blood T cell repertoires in COVID-19. Measured with immunoSEQ multiplex PCR; TCRdb has only the in-frame clones, and not every one. Here the sample spans 170,000 or so clones, just over 85% being singletons. The sample comprised peripheral blood. Receptors were obtained from a man in his fifties or sixties with active or convalescent COVID-19.

This chain links TRBV3-1 (or the pseudogene TRBV3-2) with TRBJ1-5; D is ambiguous. This CDR3 region has 12 residues. The V and J ends lost 3 bases and 5 bases respectively, with 5 bases between them. CDR1 and CDR2 from the germline V gene are LGHDT and YNNKEL (reference sequence). The CDR3: CASSQSHQPQHF. The CDR3 coding sequence is TGTGCCAGCAGCCAGAGCCATCAGCCCCAGCATTTT.

V usage is TRBV2 and J usage is TRBJ1-1; D perhaps matches TRBD1 (6 bases). CDR3 length equals 14 residues. CDR1 SNHLY and CDR2 FYNNEI come from the germline V gene. The V and J ends lost 2 bases and 1 base respectively, with 8 bases between them. CDR3 in DNA: TGTGCCAGCAGTGAATTGGGACAGAACACTGAAGCTTTCTTT. This translates into CASSELGQNTEAFF.